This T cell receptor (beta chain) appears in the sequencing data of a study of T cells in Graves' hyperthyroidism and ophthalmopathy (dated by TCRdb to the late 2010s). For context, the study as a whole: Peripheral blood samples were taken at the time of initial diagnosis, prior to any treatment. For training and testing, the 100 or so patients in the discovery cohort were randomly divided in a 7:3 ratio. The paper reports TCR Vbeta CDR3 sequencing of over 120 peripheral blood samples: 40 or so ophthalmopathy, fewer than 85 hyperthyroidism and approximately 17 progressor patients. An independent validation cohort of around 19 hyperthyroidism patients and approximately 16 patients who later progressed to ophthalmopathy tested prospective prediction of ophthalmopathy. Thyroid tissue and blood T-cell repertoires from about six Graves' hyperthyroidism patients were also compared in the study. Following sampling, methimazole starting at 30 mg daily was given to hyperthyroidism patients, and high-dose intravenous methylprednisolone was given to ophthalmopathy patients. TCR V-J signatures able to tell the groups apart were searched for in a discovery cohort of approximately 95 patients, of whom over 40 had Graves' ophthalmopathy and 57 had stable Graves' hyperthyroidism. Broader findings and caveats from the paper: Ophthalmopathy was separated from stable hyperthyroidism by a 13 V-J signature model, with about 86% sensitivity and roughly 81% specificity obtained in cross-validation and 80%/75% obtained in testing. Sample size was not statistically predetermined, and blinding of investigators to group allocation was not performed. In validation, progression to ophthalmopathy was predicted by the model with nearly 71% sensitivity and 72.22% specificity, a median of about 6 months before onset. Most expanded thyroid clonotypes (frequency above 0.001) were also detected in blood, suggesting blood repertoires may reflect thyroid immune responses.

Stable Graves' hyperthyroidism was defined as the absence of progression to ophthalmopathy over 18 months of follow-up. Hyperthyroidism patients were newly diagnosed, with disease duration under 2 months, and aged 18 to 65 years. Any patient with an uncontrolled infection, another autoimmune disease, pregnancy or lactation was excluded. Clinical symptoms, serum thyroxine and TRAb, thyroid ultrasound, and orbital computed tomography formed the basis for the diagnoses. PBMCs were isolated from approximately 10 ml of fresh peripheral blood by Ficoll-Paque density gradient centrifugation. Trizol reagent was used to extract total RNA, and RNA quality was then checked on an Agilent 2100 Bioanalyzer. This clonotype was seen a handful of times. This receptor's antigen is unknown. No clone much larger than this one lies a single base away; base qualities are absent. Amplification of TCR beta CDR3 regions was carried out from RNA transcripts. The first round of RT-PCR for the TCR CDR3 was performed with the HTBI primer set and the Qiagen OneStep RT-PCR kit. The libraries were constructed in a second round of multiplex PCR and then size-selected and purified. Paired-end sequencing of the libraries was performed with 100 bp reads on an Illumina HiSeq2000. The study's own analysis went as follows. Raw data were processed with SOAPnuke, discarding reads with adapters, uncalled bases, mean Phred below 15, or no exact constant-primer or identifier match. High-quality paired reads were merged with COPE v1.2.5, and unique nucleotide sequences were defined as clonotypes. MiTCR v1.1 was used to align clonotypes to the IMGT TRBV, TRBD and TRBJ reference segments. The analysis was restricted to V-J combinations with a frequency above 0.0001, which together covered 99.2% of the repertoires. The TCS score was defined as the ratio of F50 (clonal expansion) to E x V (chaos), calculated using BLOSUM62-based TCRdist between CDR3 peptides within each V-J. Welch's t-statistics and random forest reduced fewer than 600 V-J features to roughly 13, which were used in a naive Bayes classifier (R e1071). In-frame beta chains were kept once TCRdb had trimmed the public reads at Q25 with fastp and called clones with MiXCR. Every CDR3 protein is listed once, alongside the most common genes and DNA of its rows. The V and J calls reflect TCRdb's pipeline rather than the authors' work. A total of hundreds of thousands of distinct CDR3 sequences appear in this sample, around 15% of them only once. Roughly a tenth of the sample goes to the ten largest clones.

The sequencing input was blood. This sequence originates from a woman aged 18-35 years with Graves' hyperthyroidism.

At the DNA level, the sequence is TGTGCCAGCAGTGGGGGGCCGGGAAAAGGAAGCTACGAGCAGTACTTC. The translation is CASSGGPGKGSYEQYF. The chain couples TRBV12-3 or TRBV12-4 to TRBJ2-7; the D element might be TRBD1 or TRBD2, as each aligns at 6 bases. V is cut by 5 bases and J by 3 bases, and the space between the germline ends is 20 bases. The CDR3 sequence holds 16 residues, the cysteine and phenylalanine included. Just the 48-base CDR3 DNA is kept, in frame starting at base 1.